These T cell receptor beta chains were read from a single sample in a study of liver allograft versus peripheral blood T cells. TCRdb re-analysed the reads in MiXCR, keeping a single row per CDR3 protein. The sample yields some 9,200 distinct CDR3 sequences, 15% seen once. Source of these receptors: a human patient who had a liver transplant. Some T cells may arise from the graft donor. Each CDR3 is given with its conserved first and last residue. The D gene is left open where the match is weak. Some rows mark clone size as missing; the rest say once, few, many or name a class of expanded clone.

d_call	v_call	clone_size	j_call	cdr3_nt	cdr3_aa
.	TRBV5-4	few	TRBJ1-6	TGTGCCAGCAGCTGGGATAATTCACCCCTCCACTTT	CASSWDNSPLHF
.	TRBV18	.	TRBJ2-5	TGTGCCAGCTCACTAGAAATCCAAGAGACCCAGTACTTC	CASSLEIQETQYF
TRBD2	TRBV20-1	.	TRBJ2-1	TGCAGTGCCACTAGCGGGAGAGATTCCTACAATGAGCAGTTCTTC	CSATSGRDSYNEQFF
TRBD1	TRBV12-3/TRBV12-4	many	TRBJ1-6	TGTGCCAGCAGCCAAGGACAGGAAAATTCACCCCTCCACTTT	CASSQGQENSPLHF
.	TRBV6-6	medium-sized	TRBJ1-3	TGTGCCAGCAGTTACTCGACAACGGGGGGCTCTGGAAACACCATATATTTT	CASSYSTTGGSGNTIYF
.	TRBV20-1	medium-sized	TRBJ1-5	TGCAGTGCTACCCTGAAGCCCGGGGCTGGTCAGCCCCAGCATTTT	CSATLKPGAGQPQHF
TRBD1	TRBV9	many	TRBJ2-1	TGTGCCAGCAGCGTAGGGGCAGGGGGCAGTGAGCAGTTCTTC	CASSVGAGGSEQFF
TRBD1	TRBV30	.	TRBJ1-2	TGTGCCTGGAGTGCATCGACAGGGATCTATGGCTACACCTTC	CAWSASTGIYGYTF
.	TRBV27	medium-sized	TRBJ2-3	TGTGCCAGCAGCCATCCTAGCACAGATACGCAGTATTTT	CASSHPSTDTQYF
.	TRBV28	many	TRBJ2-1	TGTGCCAGCAGTTTGGGCCACAGCTCCTACAATGAGCAGTTCTTC	CASSLGHSSYNEQFF
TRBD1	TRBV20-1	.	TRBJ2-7	TGCAGTGCTAGAAAAACAGGGGGGAACGAGCAGTACTTC	CSARKTGGNEQYF
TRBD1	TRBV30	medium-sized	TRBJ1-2	TGTGCCTGGAGCGGGACAGGGGTTTCTAACTATGGCTACACCTTC	CAWSGTGVSNYGYTF
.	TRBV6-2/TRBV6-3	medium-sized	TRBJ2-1	TGTGCCAGCAGTACCACGAATTTCATCGGTGAGCAGTTCTTC	CASSTTNFIGEQFF
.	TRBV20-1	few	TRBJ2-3	TGCAGTGCTAGTCTGGGGCAGGGGGGTGACACAGATACGCAGTATTTT	CSASLGQGGDTDTQYF
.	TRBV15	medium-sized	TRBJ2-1	TGTGCCACCAGCGAGAGGTTTGAGCAGTTCTTC	CATSERFEQFF
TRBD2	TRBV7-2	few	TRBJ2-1	TGTGCCAGCAGCTTATTTAGCGGGGGGGCTCGGGAGCAGTTCTTC	CASSLFSGGAREQFF
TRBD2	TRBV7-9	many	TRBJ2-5	TGTGCCAGCAGCCCTTGGGGAGCGGGAGGGCAAGAGACCCAGTACTTC	CASSPWGAGGQETQYF
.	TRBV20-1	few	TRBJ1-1	TGCAGTGCCAGCACCATGAACACTGAAGCTTTCTTT	CSASTMNTEAFF
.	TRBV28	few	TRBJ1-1	TGTGCCAGCAGAACTACGCGGCAGCTACTCGGAGCTTTCTTT	CASRTTRQLLGAFF
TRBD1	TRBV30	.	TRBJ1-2	TGTGCCTGGAGTGAGGGACAGGGAGCGATGGGCTATGGCTACACCTTC	CAWSEGQGAMGYGYTF
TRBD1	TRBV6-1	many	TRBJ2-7	TGTGCCAGCAGGGACAGGGAGCCCTCCGAGCAGTACTTC	CASRDREPSEQYF
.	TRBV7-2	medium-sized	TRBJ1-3	TGTGCCAGCAGCTGGGGGGGCGCGGGAAACACCATATATTTT	CASSWGGAGNTIYF
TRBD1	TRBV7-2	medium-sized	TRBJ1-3	TGTGCCAGCAGCTACGCAACCGGGACAGGGAAAAACACCATATATTTT	CASSYATGTGKNTIYF
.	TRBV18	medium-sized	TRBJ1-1	TGTGCCAGCTCACCGGGTCAAACTGAAGCTTTCTTT	CASSPGQTEAFF
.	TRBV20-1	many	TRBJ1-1	TGCAGTGCTTTGCGGGGGTTTACGAACACTGAAGCTTTCTTT	CSALRGFTNTEAFF
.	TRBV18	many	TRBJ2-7	TGTGCCAGCTCAAACAGGGTAGGGTACGAGCAGTACTTC	CASSNRVGYEQYF
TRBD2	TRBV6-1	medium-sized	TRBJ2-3	TGTGCCAGCAGTCCCCACCCCCCTAGCGGGGGGGTTGATACGCAGTATTTT	CASSPHPPSGGVDTQYF
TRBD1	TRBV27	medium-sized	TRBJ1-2	TGTGCCAGCAGTCCGAAACTGGGACAGGGGGCAACATTCGGCTACACCTTC	CASSPKLGQGATFGYTF
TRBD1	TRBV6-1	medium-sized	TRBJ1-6	TGTGCCAGCAGGTATACCGGGACAGGTGACTCACCCCTCCACTTT	CASRYTGTGDSPLHF
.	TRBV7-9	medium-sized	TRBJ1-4	TGTGCCAGCAGCTTAGCGCTGAGTAGCGTTAATGAAAAACTGTTTTTT	CASSLALSSVNEKLFF
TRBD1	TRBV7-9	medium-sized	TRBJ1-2	TGTGCCAGCGGTTCTCAGACAGGGACAGGCGGCTACACCTTC	CASGSQTGTGGYTF
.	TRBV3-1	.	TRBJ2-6	TGTGCCAGCAGCCAATCGTCGGGACACTCTAACGTCCTGACTTTC	CASSQSSGHSNVLTF
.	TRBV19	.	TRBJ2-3	TGTGCCAGTAGTATAGATACGGGAGATACGCAGTATTTT	CASSIDTGDTQYF
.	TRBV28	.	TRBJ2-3	TGTGCCAGCAGTCCCCGTGGACCGCGCACAGATACGCAGTATTTT	CASSPRGPRTDTQYF
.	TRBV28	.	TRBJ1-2	TGTGCCAGCAGTCCCCTCGGGGCGGAAGCCTATGGCTACACCTTC	CASSPLGAEAYGYTF
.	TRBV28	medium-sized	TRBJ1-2	TGTGCCAGCAGGTTGGATCCCCGGACGGGCGCTAACTATGGCTACACCTTC	CASRLDPRTGANYGYTF
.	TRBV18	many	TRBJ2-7	TGTGCCAGCTCACCACGGGGACAAATAAGCTCCTACGAGCAGTACTTC	CASSPRGQISSYEQYF
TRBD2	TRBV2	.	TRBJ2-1	TGTGCCAGCAGTGAAGCGCTCCCGAGGAACGGACTAGTCCGCAATGAGCAGTTCTTC	CASSEALPRNGLVRNEQFF
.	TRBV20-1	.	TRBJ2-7	TGCAGTGCTACCACCGCAGGAGGCCCCTCCTACGAGCAGTACTTC	CSATTAGGPSYEQYF
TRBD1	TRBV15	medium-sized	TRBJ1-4	TGTGCCACCAGCAGATATGACAGGGCTACTAATGAAAAACTGTTTTTT	CATSRYDRATNEKLFF
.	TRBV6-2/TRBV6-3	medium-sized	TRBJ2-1	TGTGCCAGCAGCCTAAAGAGGGACTTGCCCCCCCATGAGCAGTTCTTC	CASSLKRDLPPHEQFF
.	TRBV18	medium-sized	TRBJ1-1	TGTGCCAGCTCCCCGATCAGCGGTGGGTACACTGAAGCTTTCTTT	CASSPISGGYTEAFF
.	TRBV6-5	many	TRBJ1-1	TGTGCCAGCAGTTACTCGAGCCACAGGGTCGGTGTGGACACTGAAGCTTTCTTT	CASSYSSHRVGVDTEAFF
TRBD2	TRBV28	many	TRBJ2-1	TGTGCCAGCAGTTCTTATGCCGCGACCATGGGTAGCGGGGGGGAACTTTCCTACAATGAGCAGTTCTTC	CASSSYAATMGSGGELSYNEQFF
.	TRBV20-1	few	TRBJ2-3	TGCAGTGCTAGGATGGTGGCAGATACGCAGTATTTT	CSARMVADTQYF
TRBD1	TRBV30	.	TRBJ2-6	TGTGCCTGGAGTGGTTCGGGACAGGGTCCTGGGGCCAACGTCCTGACTTTC	CAWSGSGQGPGANVLTF
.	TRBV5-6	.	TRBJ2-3	TGTGCCAGCAGCCCCGCGGGCCGCTGGGCAGATACGCAGTATTTT	CASSPAGRWADTQYF
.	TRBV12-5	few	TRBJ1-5	TGTGCTAGTGCCGCTGAAGACAATCAGCCCCAGCATTTT	CASAAEDNQPQHF
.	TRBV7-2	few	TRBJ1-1	TGTGCCAGCAGCGCGCTCCGAGGCGGCACTGAAGCTTTCTTT	CASSALRGGTEAFF
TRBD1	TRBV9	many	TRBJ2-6	TGTGCCAGCAGCGGGACCGGGACAGTCAACGCTGGGGCCAACGTCCTGACTTTC	CASSGTGTVNAGANVLTF
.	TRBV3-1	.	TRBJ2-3	TGTGCCAGCAGCCAACTGCCGGGGCTGGGAGATACGCAGTATTTT	CASSQLPGLGDTQYF
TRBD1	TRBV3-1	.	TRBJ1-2	TGTGCCAGCAGCCAAGATGGAGGGACAGGAGGTGGCTACACCTTC	CASSQDGGTGGGYTF
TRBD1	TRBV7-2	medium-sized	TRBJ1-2	TGTGCCAGCAGCTCAGGGGGACAGTATAACTATGGCTACACCTTC	CASSSGGQYNYGYTF
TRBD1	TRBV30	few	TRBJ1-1	TGTGCCTGGAGTGTAATCCAGGGGGTAAGGGGCACTGAAGCTTTCTTT	CAWSVIQGVRGTEAFF